Below, one T cell receptor (beta chain) is given with its context. No antigen is known for it. Base qualities were left out, and no much larger clone turns up one base away. The sample comes from a study of shared clonotypes between healthy human individuals (dated by TCRdb to the early 2020s). For the wider study: The cohort included a few men and a couple of women between 18 and 49 years of age. For each donor, CD4 naive and CD4 memory were each run on three plates, CD8 naive on two plates, and CD8 memory on one plate. To estimate repertoire size and how much clonotype sharing occurs between individuals, the study deeply sequenced the blood TCR repertoires of 4 to 6 healthy adults. To increase sequencing depth and limit assay-specific biases, different laboratories used diverse techniques to prepare libraries and sequence TCR repertoires. Leukapheresis yielded between about 0.85 and 10 billion PBMCs per donor. The full study reports these points: About 5% of naive CD4, 3.5% of naive CD8, approximately 2% of memory CD4, and approximately 0.4% of memory CD8 clonotypes were shared across a few donors. Because the study included a small number of donors, the genetic and exposure-history diversity represented was limited. Incomplete sequencing was indicated by rarefaction of sorted-subset datasets, despite the large sequencing depth. Sampling was limited to blood, and TCR repertoires in tissue likely differ from TCR repertoires in blood. Compared with non-shared clonotypes, clonotypes shared by all four sorted-subset donors had higher generation probabilities. Estimated clonotype richness was generally larger for naive than for memory subsets. Based on pairwise subsampling, the degree of clonotype sharing among donors was expected to be affected by sequencing depth.

Trimming takes 5 bases from V and 1 base from J, and the germline ends sit 14 bases apart. Including cysteine and phenylalanine, the CDR3 has 15 amino acids. This entry keeps only the CDR3 DNA: 45 bases, framed from base 1. The germline V gene (reference sequence) supplies CDR1 PRHDT and CDR2 FYEKMQ. Using the deep immunoSEQ assay, multiplex PCR amplified TCR CDR3 regions from genomic DNA. Extracted genomic DNA from each cell subset was spread evenly across all wells of several immunoSEQ 96-well plates, with each plate serving as a replicate. For sorted subsets, around 200 ng genomic DNA, equal to approximately 30,000 T cell genomes, was loaded into each replicate PCR. Purified libraries were quantified with a Qubit 3.0 fluorometer, sized on a Bioanalyzer 2100, and re-quantified with the KAPA Library Quantification kit. Every immunoSEQ 96-well plate was sequenced on a separate single-read 150-cycle Illumina NextSeq 550 flow cell. Concerning the study's data processing: Because only junctional sequences without quality scores were contained in the immunoSEQ output, filtering matching that applied to full-length reads could not be performed. Sequences were annotated with PyIR, a Python wrapper for IgBLAST v1.9, using IMGT germline references to assign V/J genes and CDR3. Reads were filtered out if the reads had weak V/J assignments (E-value above 1e-6), no CDR3, stop codons, out-of-frame junctions, or ambiguous translated residues. A V3J clonotype was defined by an identical inferred V gene, J gene, and CDR3 amino acid sequence. The percentage overlap between two repertoires was calculated by dividing the number of shared unique clonotypes by the size of the smaller repertoire. Richness of each repertoire was evaluated using RTK rarefaction, the Chao1 estimator, and Recon v2.1 estimates of unobserved clonotypes. Generation probabilities for all TCRbeta clonotypes obtained by the gDNA method from several donors were computed using OLGA. The table was pulled from immuneACCESS by TCRdb, which kept in-frame rearrangements only. Such tables lose some clones; where checked, under half of the loss comes from unresolved V genes, and the rest has no known cause. The D gene and trimming were derived from the DNA, and the V and J assignments and clone size from that table. The sample table lists roughly 700,000 clones, less than 95% of them with a count of one. The ten most abundant clones make up approximately 35% of the sample.

The donors were healthy, HIV-negative adults who had no recently reported acute infections or vaccinations. All donors were Caucasian adults living in Nashville, Tennessee, USA. CD8 memory samples were composed of magnetically selected CD45RO+ cells combined with CCR7-negative CD45RA+ effector memory (TemRA) cells. Blood was obtained by leukapheresis, after which PBMCs were separated by Ficoll-Histopaque density gradient centrifugation and cryopreserved in liquid nitrogen vapor phase. Purity and quantity of every magnetically sorted T cell population were checked by analytical flow cytometry. From each sorted fraction, genomic DNA was isolated and quantified by UV absorbance on a Nanodrop 2000c.

The sequence links TRBV13 to TRBJ1-2, with a tentative D gene TRBD1 over 6 matching bases. The sequencing sample was made of memory CD8+ T cells from PBMCs. The sample's cell subset or site label, decoded: CD45RO+ cells pooled with CCR7-negative TemRA cells. The source is a young man in good health. Some clones in this sample may be carry-over from other donors' samples. The nucleotide sequence reads as follows: TGTGCCAGCAGCAATCGACAGGATCTTAACTATGGCTACACCTTC. The encoded protein is CASSNRQDLNYGYTF. The CDR3, completed at both ends by the reference TRBV13 and TRBJ1-2 genes, gives the full variable domain AAGVIQSPRHLIKEKRETATLKCYPIPRHDTVYWYQQGPGQDPQFLISFYEKMQSDKGSIPDRFSAQQFSDYHSELNMSSLELGDSALYFCASSNRQDLNYGYTFGSGTRLTVV.